This T cell receptor (beta chain) was identified during a study of blood T cell repertoires in COVID-19 (dated by TCRdb to the early 2020s). For the wider study: Samples covering the acute and convalescent phases of COVID-19 were provided by collaborators in the United States, Italy and Spain. Where HLA class I and class II types were available, the types were taken from metadata supplied by the sample provider, not from assay-based typing. Sample metadata almost always included a de-identified subject ID, COVID-19 status, age in years and sex. Samples came from the ongoing ImmuneRACE study (first 160 participants) plus 1,254 subjects from 6 global collaborators. The dataset comprised deeply sampled blood TCRbeta repertoires from subjects exposed to, actively infected with, or recovered from COVID-19. The repertoires were made available in a free public database intended to serve as a resource for research on the immune response to SARS-CoV-2. The prospective study material was composed of cDNA or gDNA derived from T cells, B-cell-depleted T cells, or PBMCs. What the authors observed across the whole study: How much clinical and demographic metadata was included differed by source and by participant, and the metadata was provided uncurated.

From the cysteine up to the phenylalanine, the CDR3 has a length of 15 residues. Only the CDR3 DNA is retained, 45 bases long and in frame from the first base. Here V drops 3 bases and J drops 12 bases, and the junction holds 12 bases not matched to any gene. CDR1 and CDR2 were assigned from the germline V gene (reference sequence) as GTSNPN and SVGIG. One collaborating source in Seattle enrolled patients while the patients were actively infected and followed the patients over time throughout the course of disease. Each collaborating institution followed its own protocols to collect whole blood in K2EDTA tubes. Collaborator samples were shipped for TCRbeta analysis as frozen whole blood, isolated PBMCs, or DNA extracted from either sample type. In regard to this clone: Its antigen is not yet known. Base quality data are lacking; no much larger clone is found one base away.

The immunoSEQ Assay, a bias-controlled multiplex PCR, was used to amplify TCRbeta CDR3 regions from genomic DNA. Per the authors' processing: The number of nucleated cells in each sample was estimated from the amplification of reference gene primers within the assay. Sequence reads were collapsed and filtered to measure the absolute abundance of every unique TCRbeta CDR3 rearrangement. Productive Simpson clonality was computed per sample as the square root of Simpson's diversity index over productive rearrangements. This is the immuneACCESS table as TCRdb keeps it, with only in-frame sequences that have V and J called. A part of the clones is gone; compared with another copy, unresolved V genes explain less than half, and the rest is unexplained. Clone size and V and J calls were adopted from that table, with D and trimming inferred from the DNA. In this sample the table shows around 140,000 clones, 84% of which occur a single time. 8.9% of the sample belongs to the ten largest clones.

The receptor was isolated from a man aged 25 to 45 with COVID-19, enrolled during active disease. The chain joins TRBV30 to TRBJ1-4; TRBD1 agrees with 11 junctional bases. Sequenced input: peripheral blood. CDR3 sequence: CAWSPPGTGGVELFF. DNA sequence: TGTGCCTGGAGCCCACCCGGGACAGGGGGGGTGGAACTGTTTTTT.